This T cell receptor beta chain emerged from a study of cytomegalovirus exposure and HLA in healthy donors. Turning to this clone: The antigen is not known.

60 Vbeta and 13 Jbeta primers were used in PCR. Profiled with immunoSEQ multiplex PCR; TCRdb holds only in-frame clones, not every one. The data contain around 140,000 clones, over 75% of them singletons. Germline CDR1 and CDR2: LNHDA and SQIVND (reference sequence). The CDR3 is made up of 15 amino acids. Trimming took 1 base from V and 3 from J; bases not matched to a gene: 2. Study observations and caveats: Near-uniform donor sequencing depth was presumed by presence/absence analyses. TCR beta sequences reportedly predicted the HLA-A and HLA-B alleles of most subjects accurately. TCR sequences were mostly rare, though some public TCRs occurred in many donors. High specificity and sensitivity for cytomegalovirus status were reported for the classifier.

This sequence joins TRBV19 and TRBJ1-5, with 8 bases identical to TRBD1. Sequenced material: PBMCs. The origin of this receptor is a male donor in good health and CMV-seronegative. The CDR3 reads CASSIGQGYNQPQHF. DNA for the CDR3: TGTGCCAGTAGTATAGGACAGGGGTACAATCAGCCCCAGCATTTT.